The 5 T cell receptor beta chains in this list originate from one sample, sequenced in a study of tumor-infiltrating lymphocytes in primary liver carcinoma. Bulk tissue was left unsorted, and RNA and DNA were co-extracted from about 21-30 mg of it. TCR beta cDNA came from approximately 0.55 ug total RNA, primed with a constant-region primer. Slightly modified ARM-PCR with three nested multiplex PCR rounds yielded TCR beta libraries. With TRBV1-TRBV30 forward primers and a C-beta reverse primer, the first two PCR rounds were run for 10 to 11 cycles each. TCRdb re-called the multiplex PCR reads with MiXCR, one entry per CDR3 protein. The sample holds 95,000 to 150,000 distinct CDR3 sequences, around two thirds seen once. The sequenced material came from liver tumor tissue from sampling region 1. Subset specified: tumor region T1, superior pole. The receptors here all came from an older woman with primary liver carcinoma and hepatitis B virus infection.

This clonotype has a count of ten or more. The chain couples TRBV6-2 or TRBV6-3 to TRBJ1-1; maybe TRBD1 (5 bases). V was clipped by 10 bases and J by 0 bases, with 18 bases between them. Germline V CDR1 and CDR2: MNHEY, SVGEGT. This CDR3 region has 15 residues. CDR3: CATSTGRGMNTEAFF. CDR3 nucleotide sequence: TGTGCCACCAGCACGGGTCGGGGCATGAACACTGAAGCTTTCTTT.

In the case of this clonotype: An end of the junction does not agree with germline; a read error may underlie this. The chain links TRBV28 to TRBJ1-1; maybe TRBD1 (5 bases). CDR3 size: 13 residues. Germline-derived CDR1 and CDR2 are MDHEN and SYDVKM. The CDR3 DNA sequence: TGTGCCATCAGTTTCCAGGGCTACACTGAAGCTTTCTTT. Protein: CAISFQGYTEAFF.

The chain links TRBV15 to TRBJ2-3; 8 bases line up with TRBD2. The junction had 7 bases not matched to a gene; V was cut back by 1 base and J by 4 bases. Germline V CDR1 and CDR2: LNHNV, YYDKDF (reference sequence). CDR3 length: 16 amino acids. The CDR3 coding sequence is TGTGCCACCAGCAGAGCAACGGGAGGGCCGCCAGATACGCAGTATTTT. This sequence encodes CATSRATGGPPDTQYF.

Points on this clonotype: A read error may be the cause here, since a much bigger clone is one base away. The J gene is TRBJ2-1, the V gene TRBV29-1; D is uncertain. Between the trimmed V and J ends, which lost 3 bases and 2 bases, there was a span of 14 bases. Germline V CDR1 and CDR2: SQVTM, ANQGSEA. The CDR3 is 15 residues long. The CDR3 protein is CSVDPGCRTYNEQFF. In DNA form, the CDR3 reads TGCAGCGTTGATCCCGGGTGTAGGACCTACAATGAGCAGTTCTTC.

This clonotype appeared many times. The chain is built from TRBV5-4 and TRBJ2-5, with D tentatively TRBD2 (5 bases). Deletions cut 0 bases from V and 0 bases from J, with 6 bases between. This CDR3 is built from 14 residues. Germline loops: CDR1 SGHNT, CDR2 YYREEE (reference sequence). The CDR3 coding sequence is TGTGCCAGCAGCTTGGGGGGAGACCAAGAGACCCAGTACTTC. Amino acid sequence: CASSLGGDQETQYF. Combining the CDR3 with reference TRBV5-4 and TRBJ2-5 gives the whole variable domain ETGVTQSPTHLIKTRGQQVTLRCSSQSGHNTVSWYQQALGQGPQFIFQYYREEENGRGNFPPRFSGLQFPNYSSELNVNALELDDSALYLCASSLGGDQETQYFGPGTRLLVL.